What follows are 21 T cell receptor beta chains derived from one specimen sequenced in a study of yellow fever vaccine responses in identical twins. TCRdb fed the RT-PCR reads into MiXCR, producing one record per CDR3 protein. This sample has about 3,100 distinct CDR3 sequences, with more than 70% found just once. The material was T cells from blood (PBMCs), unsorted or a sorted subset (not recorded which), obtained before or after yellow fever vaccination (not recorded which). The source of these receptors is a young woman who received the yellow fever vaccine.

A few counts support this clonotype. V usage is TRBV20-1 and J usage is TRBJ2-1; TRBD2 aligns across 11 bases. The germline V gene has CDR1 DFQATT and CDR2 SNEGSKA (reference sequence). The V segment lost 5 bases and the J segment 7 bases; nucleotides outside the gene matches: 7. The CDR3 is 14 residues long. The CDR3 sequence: CSARLSGRGNEQFF. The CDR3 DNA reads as TGCAGTGCTCGCCTTAGCGGGAGGGGGAATGAGCAGTTCTTC.

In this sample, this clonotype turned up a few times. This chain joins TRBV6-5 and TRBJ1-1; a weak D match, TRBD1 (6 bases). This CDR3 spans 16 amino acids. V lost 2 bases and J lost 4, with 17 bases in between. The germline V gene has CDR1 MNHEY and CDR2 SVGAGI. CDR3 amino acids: CASSYTQQGRGTEAFF. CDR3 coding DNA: TGTGCCAGCAGTTACACTCAACAGGGTAGAGGCACTGAAGCTTTCTTT.

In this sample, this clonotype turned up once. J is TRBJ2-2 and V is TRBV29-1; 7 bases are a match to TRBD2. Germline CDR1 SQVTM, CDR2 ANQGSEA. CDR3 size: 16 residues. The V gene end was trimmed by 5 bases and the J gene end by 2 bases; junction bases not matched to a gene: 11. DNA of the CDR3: TGCAGCGTTCGACCACCAGCGGGATTAAACACCGGGGAGCTGTTTTTT. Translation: CSVRPPAGLNTGELFF.

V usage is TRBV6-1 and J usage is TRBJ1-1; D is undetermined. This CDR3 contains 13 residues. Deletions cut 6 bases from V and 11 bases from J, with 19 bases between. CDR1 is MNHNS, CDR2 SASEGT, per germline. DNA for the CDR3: TGTGCCAGCAGCCCACTTCCACAAGGTCTGGCTTTCTTT. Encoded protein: CASSPLPQGLAFF.

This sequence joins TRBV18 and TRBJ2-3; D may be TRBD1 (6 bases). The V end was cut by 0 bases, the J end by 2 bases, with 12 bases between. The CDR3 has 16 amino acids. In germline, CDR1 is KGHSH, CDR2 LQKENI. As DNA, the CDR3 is TGTGCCAGCTCACCACCACAGGGAAGTCTCACAGATACGCAGTATTTT. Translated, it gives CASSPPQGSLTDTQYF.

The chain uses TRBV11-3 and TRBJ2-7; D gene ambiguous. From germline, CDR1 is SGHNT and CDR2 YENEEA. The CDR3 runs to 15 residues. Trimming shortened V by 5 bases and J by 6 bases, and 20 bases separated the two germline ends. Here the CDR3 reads CASSKRTDLLREQYF. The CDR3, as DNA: TGTGCCAGCAGCAAACGGACGGATCTCCTCCGCGAGCAGTACTTC.

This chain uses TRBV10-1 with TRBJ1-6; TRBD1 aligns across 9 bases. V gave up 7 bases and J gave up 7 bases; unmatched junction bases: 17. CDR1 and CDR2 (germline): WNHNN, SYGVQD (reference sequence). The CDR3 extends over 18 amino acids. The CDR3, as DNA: TGCGCCAGCACTCCGTCCCGGGACAGGGAAGGGGCCAATTCACCCCTCCACTTT. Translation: CASTPSRDREGANSPLHF.

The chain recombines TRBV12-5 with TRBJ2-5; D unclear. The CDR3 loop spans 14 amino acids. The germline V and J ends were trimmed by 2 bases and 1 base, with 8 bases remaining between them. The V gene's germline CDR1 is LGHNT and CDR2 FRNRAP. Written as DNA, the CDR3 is TGTGCTAGTGGTTTGTCCAGAATCCAAGAGACCCAGTACTTC. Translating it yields CASGLSRIQETQYF. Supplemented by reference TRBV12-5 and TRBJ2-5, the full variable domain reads DARVTQTPRHKVTEMGQEVTMRCQPILGHNTVFWYRQTMMQGLELLAYFRNRAPLDDSGMPKDRFSAEMPDATLATLKIQPSEPRDSAVYFCASGLSRIQETQYFGPGTRLLVL.

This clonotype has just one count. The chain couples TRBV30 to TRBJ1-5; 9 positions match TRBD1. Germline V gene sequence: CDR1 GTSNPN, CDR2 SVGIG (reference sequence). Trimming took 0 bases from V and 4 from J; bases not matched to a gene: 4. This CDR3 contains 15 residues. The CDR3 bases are TGTGCCTGGAGTGTACAGGGGGCGGGTAATCAGCCCCAGCATTTT. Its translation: CAWSVQGAGNQPQHF.

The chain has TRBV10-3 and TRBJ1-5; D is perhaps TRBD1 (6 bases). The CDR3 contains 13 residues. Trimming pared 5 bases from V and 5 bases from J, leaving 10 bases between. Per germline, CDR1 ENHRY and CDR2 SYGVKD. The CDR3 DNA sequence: TGTGCCATCAGTCAGGACAGAGATCAGCCCCAGCATTTT. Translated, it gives CAISQDRDQPQHF.

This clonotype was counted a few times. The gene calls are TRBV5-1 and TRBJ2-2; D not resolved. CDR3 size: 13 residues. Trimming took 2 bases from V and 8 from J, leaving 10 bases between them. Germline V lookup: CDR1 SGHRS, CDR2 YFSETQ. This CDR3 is CASSFDSGGELFF. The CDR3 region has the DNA TGCGCCAGCAGCTTTGATTCAGGAGGGGAGCTGTTTTTT.

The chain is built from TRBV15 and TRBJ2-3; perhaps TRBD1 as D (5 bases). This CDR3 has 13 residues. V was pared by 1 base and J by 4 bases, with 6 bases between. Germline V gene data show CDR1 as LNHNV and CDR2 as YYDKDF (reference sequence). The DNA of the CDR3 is TGTGCCACCAGCAGAGGACAGCCAGATACGCAGTATTTT. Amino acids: CATSRGQPDTQYF.

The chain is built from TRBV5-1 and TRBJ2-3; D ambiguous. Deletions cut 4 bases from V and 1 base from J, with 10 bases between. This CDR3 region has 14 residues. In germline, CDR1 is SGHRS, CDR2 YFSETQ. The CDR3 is CASSTSDGTDTQYF. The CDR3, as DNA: TGCGCCAGCAGCACCTCGGACGGCACAGATACGCAGTATTTT.

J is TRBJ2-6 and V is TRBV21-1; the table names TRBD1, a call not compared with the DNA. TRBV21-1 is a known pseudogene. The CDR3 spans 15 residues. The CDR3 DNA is TGTGCCAGCAGCAAAAGGGGTTCTGGGGCCAACGTCCTGACTTTC. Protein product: CASSKRGSGANVLTF.

In DNA form, the CDR3 reads TGTGCCAGCAGCCAAGATAAGCCTAGCGGGAGCCACGAGCAGTACTTC. It yields the protein CASSQDKPSGSHEQYF. V usage is TRBV4-2 and J usage is TRBJ2-7; 10 nucleotides line up with TRBD2. Germline V lookup: CDR1 LGHNA, CDR2 YNFKEQ. The CDR3 has 16 residues. V lost 0 bases, J lost 5 bases, and 7 bases stayed unmatched.

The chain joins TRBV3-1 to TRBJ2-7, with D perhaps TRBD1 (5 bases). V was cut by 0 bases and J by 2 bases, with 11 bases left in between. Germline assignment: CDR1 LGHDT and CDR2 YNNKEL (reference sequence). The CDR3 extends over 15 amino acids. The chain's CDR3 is CASSQDSRATYEQYF. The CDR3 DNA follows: TGTGCCAGCAGCCAAGATAGCAGGGCCACCTACGAGCAGTACTTC.

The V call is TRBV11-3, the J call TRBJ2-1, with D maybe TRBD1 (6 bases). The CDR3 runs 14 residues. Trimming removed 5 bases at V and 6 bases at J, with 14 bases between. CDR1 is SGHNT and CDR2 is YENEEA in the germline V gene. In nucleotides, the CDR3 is TGTGCCAGCAGCGGCCAACAGGGTGGCAATGAGCAGTTCTTC. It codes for CASSGQQGGNEQFF.

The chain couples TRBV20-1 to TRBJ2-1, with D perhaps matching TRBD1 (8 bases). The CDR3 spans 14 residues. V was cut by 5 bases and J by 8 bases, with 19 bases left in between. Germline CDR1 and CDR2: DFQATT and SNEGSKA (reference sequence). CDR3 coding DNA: TGCAGTGCTCACAGGGGGGGCGGGGGCTATGAGCAGTTCTTC. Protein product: CSAHRGGGGYEQFF.

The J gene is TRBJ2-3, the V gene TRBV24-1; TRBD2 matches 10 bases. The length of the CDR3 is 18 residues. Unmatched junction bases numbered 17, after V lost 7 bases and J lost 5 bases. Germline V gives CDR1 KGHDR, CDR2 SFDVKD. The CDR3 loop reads CATSSRLRLAGEGDTQYF. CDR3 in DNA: TGTGCCACCAGCAGCCGTCTCCGTCTAGCGGGAGAGGGAGATACGCAGTATTTT.

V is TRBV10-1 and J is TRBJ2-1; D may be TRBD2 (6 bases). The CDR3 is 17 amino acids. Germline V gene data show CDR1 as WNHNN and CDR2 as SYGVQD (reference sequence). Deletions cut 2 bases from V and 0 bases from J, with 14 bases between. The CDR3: CASSEGRPGSSYNEQFF. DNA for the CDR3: TGCGCCAGCAGTGAGGGACGACCCGGGAGCTCCTACAATGAGCAGTTCTTC.

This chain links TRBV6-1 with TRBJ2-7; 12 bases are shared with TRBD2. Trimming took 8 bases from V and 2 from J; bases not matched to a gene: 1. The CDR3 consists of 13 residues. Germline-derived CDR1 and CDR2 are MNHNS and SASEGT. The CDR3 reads CASRTSGAYEQYF. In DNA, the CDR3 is TGTGCCAGCCGGACTAGCGGGGCCTACGAGCAGTACTTC.